Listed here are 26 T cell receptor beta chains from one sample, sequenced in a study of blood T cell repertoires in COVID-19 (dated by TCRdb to 2019 to 2021). The library was generated by the immunoSEQ multiplex PCR assay. Entries here come from immuneACCESS through TCRdb and include only in-frame sequences with V and J called. Some clones fail to appear in such tables; in the studies checked, an unresolved V gene covers under half of the shortfall, and the cause of the remainder is unknown. Recorded for this sample are 200,000 or so clones; roughly 84% of them occurred a single time. The ten largest clones capture roughly 5.3% of the sample. Sequenced input: peripheral blood. Receptors were obtained from an older woman who had recovered from COVID-19.

V is TRBV27 and J is TRBJ1-1; 7 bases fit TRBD1. This CDR3 is 13 amino acids long. CDR1 is MNHEY and CDR2 is SMNVEV in the germline V gene (reference sequence). V was clipped by 6 bases and J by 10 bases; unmatched bases: 11. The CDR3 DNA reads TGTGCCAGCAGCCTATTATATAGGGACAGAGCTTTCTTT. It encodes CASSLLYRDRAFF.

This clone was seen a few times. The chain joins TRBV30 to TRBJ1-5; a weak D match, TRBD1 (6 bases). Trimming took off 0 bases at V and 2 bases at J, with 11 bases between the two ends. Germline lookup yields CDR1 GTSNPN and CDR2 SVGIG (reference sequence). CDR3 length: 15 amino acids. This chain's CDR3 is CAWSVQGSGNQPQHF. The CDR3 DNA sequence: TGTGCCTGGAGTGTACAGGGATCTGGCAATCAGCCCCAGCATTTT. Based on the CDR3 plus reference TRBV30 and TRBJ1-5, the full variable domain is SQTIHQWPATLVQPVGSPLSLECTVEGTSNPNLYWYRQAAGRGLQLLFYSVGIGQISSEVPQNLSASRPQDRQFILSSKKLLLSDSGFYLCAWSVQGSGNQPQHFGDGTRLSIL.

This chain links TRBV12-5 with TRBJ1-1; tentative D call: TRBD1 (5 bases). V lost 4 bases and J 4 bases, leaving 7 bases between the germline ends. Germline CDR1 is LGHNT and CDR2 is FRNRAP. CDR3 size: 12 residues. The CDR3 bases are TGTGCTAGTGGTTCCGGGGGCACTGAAGCTTTCTTT. Amino acid sequence: CASGSGGTEAFF. Full variable domain (outside the CDR3, taken from reference TRBV12-5 and TRBJ1-1): DARVTQTPRHKVTEMGQEVTMRCQPILGHNTVFWYRQTMMQGLELLAYFRNRAPLDDSGMPKDRFSAEMPDATLATLKIQPSEPRDSAVYFCASGSGGTEAFFGQGTRLTVV.

This clone was seen once. The genes are TRBV6-2 or TRBV6-3 and TRBJ2-3; D gene ambiguous. V lost 2 bases, J lost 0 bases, and 6 bases lay in between. Germline assignment: CDR1 MNHEY and CDR2 SVGEGT. The CDR3 runs 14 residues. CDR3 sequence: CASSYERSTDTQYF. The CDR3 region has the DNA TGTGCCAGCAGTTACGAGCGAAGCACAGATACGCAGTATTTT.

The chain joins TRBV18 to TRBJ1-4; possibly TRBD1 for D (5 bases). The CDR3 is 13 amino acids. Trimming took off 6 bases at V and 5 bases at J, with 10 bases between the two ends. Germline loops: CDR1 KGHSH, CDR2 LQKENI. CDR3 in amino acids: CASSPPGNEKLFF. For the CDR3, the DNA is TGTGCCAGCTCGCCCCCAGGGAATGAAAAACTGTTTTTT.

The CDR3 reads CASSQDVRRLKTQYF. The CDR3 DNA reads TGCGCCAGCAGCCAAGATGTAAGAAGACTCAAGACCCAGTACTTC. The rearrangement joins TRBV4-1 to TRBJ2-5; D uncertain. The germline V gene encodes CDR1 MGHRA and CDR2 YSYEKL. V gave up 0 bases and J gave up 6 bases, with 14 bases separating them. The CDR3 consists of 15 residues.

The CDR3 spells CASRGNSGAQYF. In nucleotides, the CDR3 is TGTGCCAGCAGGGGGAACTCGGGGGCCCAGTACTTC. The chain is built from TRBV2 and TRBJ2-5; D may be TRBD2 (6 bases). Trimming left V 6 bases short and J 9 bases short, with 14 bases between. The germline V gene has CDR1 SNHLY and CDR2 FYNNEI. The CDR3 runs to 12 residues.

V and J are TRBV18 and TRBJ1-2, with TRBD1 as a possible D gene (5 bases). The CDR3 is 13 amino acids. The V and J ends lost 3 bases and 2 bases respectively, with 7 bases between them. From germline, CDR1 is KGHSH and CDR2 LQKENI. CDR3 region: CASSPTENYGYTF. The CDR3 coding sequence is TGTGCCAGCTCACCGACAGAGAACTATGGCTACACCTTC.

As to this clone: Different DNA sequences within this sample yield the same CDR3. The chain couples TRBV18 to TRBJ2-5; D gene uncertain. The V end lost 3 bases, the J end lost 5 bases, and 4 bases lay between the germline ends. This CDR3 contains 11 residues. Germline lookup yields CDR1 KGHSH and CDR2 LQKENI. The CDR3 DNA reads as TGTGCCAGCTCACCCGGGGAGACCCAGTACTTC. This gives the protein CASSPGETQYF.

This CDR3 reads CASRLGPRTGSSGNTIYF. The CDR3 coding sequence is TGTGCAAGTCGCTTAGGCCCAAGGACAGGGTCCTCTGGAAACACCATATATTTT. The chain links TRBV12-2 to TRBJ1-3; the D call TRBD1 from the table was never checked on the DNA. TRBV12-2 is a known pseudogene. This CDR3 contains 18 residues.

The chain combines TRBV11-2 with TRBJ2-5; 8 nucleotides line up with TRBD2. After removal of 1 base from V and 0 bases from J, the junction contained 7 bases not matched to a gene. CDR1 and CDR2 from the germline V gene are SGHAT and FQNNGV. The CDR3 loop spans 17 amino acids. CDR3 region: CASSLGYSSGHQETQYF. For the CDR3, the DNA is TGTGCCAGCAGCTTAGGCTATTCTAGCGGGCACCAAGAGACCCAGTACTTC.

V and J are TRBV30 and TRBJ1-6; a possible D gene is TRBD1 (5 bases). V was cut by 0 bases and J by 2 bases, with 14 bases left in between. Germline CDR1 is GTSNPN and CDR2 is SVGIG (reference sequence). The CDR3 has 17 amino acids. The CDR3 is CAWSVLGHDAYNSPLHF. The CDR3 DNA follows: TGTGCCTGGAGTGTTTTGGGGCACGACGCCTATAATTCACCCCTCCACTTT. The full variable domain, its missing parts supplied by reference TRBV30 and TRBJ1-6, is SQTIHQWPATLVQPVGSPLSLECTVEGTSNPNLYWYRQAAGRGLQLLFYSVGIGQISSEVPQNLSASRPQDRQFILSSKKLLLSDSGFYLCAWSVLGHDAYNSPLHFGNGTRLTVT.

For the CDR3, the DNA is TGTGCTAGTGGTTTGGGCAGGGGGAATGGGTATCAGCCCCAGCATTTT. The encoded protein is CASGLGRGNGYQPQHF. The chain carries TRBV12-5 and TRBJ1-5, with TRBD1 matching 7 bases. CDR3 length: 16 amino acids. Germline V gene sequence: CDR1 LGHNT, CDR2 FRNRAP. V gave up 1 base and J gave up 5 bases; unmatched junction bases: 8.

CDR3: CASMGGWGELFF. In nucleotides, the CDR3 is TGTGCCAGCATGGGAGGGTGGGGGGAGCTGTTTTTT. The rearrangement links TRBV2 to TRBJ2-2; 7 bases match TRBD2. The CDR3 has 12 amino acids. The V gene end was trimmed by 7 bases and the J gene end by 8 bases; junction bases not matched to a gene: 4. Germline values: CDR1 SNHLY, CDR2 FYNNEI.

This clone was detected only once. The chain combines TRBV6-6 with TRBJ1-1; D may be TRBD1 (5 bases). The CDR3 is 13 amino acids. V lost 5 bases, J lost 5 bases, and 12 bases lay in between. Germline V CDR1 and CDR2: MNHNY, SVGAGI (reference sequence). CDR3: CASSPPPGTEAFF. DNA of the CDR3: TGTGCCAGCAGTCCACCCCCAGGGACTGAAGCTTTCTTT.

This clone was seen once. V gene TRBV27 combines with J gene TRBJ1-5, with TRBD1 matching 7 bases. This CDR3 spans 16 amino acids. Germline V gene sequence: CDR1 MNHEY, CDR2 SMNVEV (reference sequence). J gave up 3 bases and V 4 bases, and 9 bases lay outside the gene matches. The CDR3 here is CASSSLADRFNQPQHF. CDR3 bases: TGTGCCAGCAGTTCCCTCGCGGACAGGTTCAATCAGCCCCAGCATTTT.

The V call is TRBV7-3, the J call TRBJ1-2, with D possibly being TRBD1 (5 bases). V was pared by 5 bases and J by 6 bases, with 13 bases between. Germline lookup yields CDR1 SGHTA and CDR2 FQGTGA. This CDR3 comprises 13 residues. The CDR3 DNA reads TGTGCCAGCAGCGGGCCGGGGGAGGATGGCTACACCTTC. Residues: CASSGPGEDGYTF.

The chain employs TRBV12-3 or TRBV12-4 and TRBJ1-3; D is ambiguous. V was trimmed by 7 bases and J by 4 bases, leaving 11 bases between them. The CDR3 runs to 13 residues. In DNA form, the CDR3 reads TGTGCCAGCACCAGACAAGCCGGAAACACCATATATTTT. As protein: CASTRQAGNTIYF.

In its sample, this clone was seen a few times. This chain uses TRBV7-8 with TRBJ2-7; 10 nucleotides line up with TRBD2. J was trimmed by 5 bases and V by 3 bases; bases with no gene match: 4. The CDR3 is made up of 14 amino acids. CDR1 is SGHVS and CDR2 is FQNEAQ in the germline V gene. CDR3 sequence reads: CASSFRTSGDEQYF. The DNA for the CDR3 is TGTGCCAGCAGCTTTCGCACTAGCGGGGACGAGCAGTACTTC.

The chain combines TRBV19 with TRBJ2-1; 13 bases match TRBD2. The CDR3 has 15 amino acids. The V gene end was trimmed by 5 bases and the J gene end by 7 bases; junction bases not matched to a gene: 5. Per germline, CDR1 LNHDA and CDR2 SQIVND (reference sequence). CDR3 protein: CASSAILAGGNEQFF. The CDR3 region has the DNA TGTGCCAGTAGTGCAATACTAGCGGGGGGGAATGAGCAGTTCTTC.

V is TRBV9 and J is TRBJ2-6, with TRBD2 identical over 8 bases. This CDR3 spans 15 amino acids. After removal of 5 bases from V and 0 bases from J, the junction contained 1 base not matched to a gene. Germline CDR1 SGDLS, CDR2 YYNGEE. Written as DNA, the CDR3 is TGTGCCAGCAGGGCGGGGGGCTCTGGGGCCAACGTCCTGACTTTC. Its translation: CASRAGGSGANVLTF.

The chain links TRBV6-2 or TRBV6-3 to TRBJ2-3; TRBD1 agrees at 10 bases. The V segment lost 6 bases and the J segment 4 bases; nucleotides outside the gene matches: 4. The germline V gene encodes CDR1 MNHEY and CDR2 SVGEGT. CDR3 size: 14 residues. The CDR3 coding sequence is TGTGCCAGCAGCCTTGGACAGGGGGCAGATACGCAGTATTTT. Its protein product is CASSLGQGADTQYF.

The chain joins TRBV12-3 or TRBV12-4 to TRBJ2-1; possibly TRBD2 for D (5 bases). The CDR3 loop spans 11 amino acids. With 2 bases removed from V and 12 bases from J, the gap between germline ends came to 8 bases. CDR3 sequence: CASSLLGRQFF. The DNA of the CDR3 is TGTGCCAGCAGTTTACTAGGGAGGCAGTTCTTC.

The chain couples TRBV6-1 to TRBJ1-4; a weak D match, TRBD1 (5 bases). Trimming stripped 1 base from V and 1 base from J, with 7 bases between. The CDR3 has 15 residues. CDR1 and CDR2 from the germline V gene are MNHNS and SASEGT. For the CDR3, the DNA is TGTGCCAGCAGTGAAGGGGGCGGAACTAATGAAAAACTGTTTTTT. It specifies CASSEGGGTNEKLFF.

The V and J genes are TRBV4-3 and TRBJ2-3; 7 bases align to TRBD2. Germline lookup yields CDR1 LGHNA and CDR2 YSLEER. The CDR3 runs 14 residues. Unmatched junction bases numbered 4, after V lost 1 base and J lost 6 bases. For the CDR3, the DNA is TGCGCCAGCAGCCAAGGACGGGGGGAGGATACGCAGTATTTT. It encodes CASSQGRGEDTQYF.

The chain has TRBV4-1 and TRBJ2-1, with 9 nucleotides matching TRBD2. CDR1 and CDR2 (germline): MGHRA, YSYEKL. The CDR3 sequence is 13 residues long. The CDR3 DNA reads TGCGCTTCAAAGGGCGGGGGGGCACATGAGCAGTTCTTC. It is translated as CASKGGGAHEQFF.